The rows below give T cell receptor beta chains drawn from one sample of a study of beta chain features in type 1 diabetes. Data came from immunoSEQ multiplex PCR; TCRdb stores just in-frame clones and leaves some out. This repertoire shows 100,000 to 150,000 clones, around 16% found once; its top ten account for around 2.5%. The sample taken for sequencing was central memory CD4+ T cells from blood. These receptors were collected from a man younger than 35 with type 1 diabetes. CDR3s include the opening cysteine and the closing phenylalanine or tryptophan. Each record gives: J gene, V gene, D gene, clone size, CDR3 protein, CDR3 DNA. The D gene is left open where the match is weak. The listing skips clone size in some rows; elsewhere it reads once, few, many or a size class.

TRBJ1-2 TRBV14 - - CASSQGFQGRPYGYTF TGTGCCAGCAGCCAAGGGTTTCAGGGCCGACCTTATGGCTACACCTTC
TRBJ2-3 TRBV7-2 - few CATGGADTQYF TGTGCCACCGGAGGGGCAGATACGCAGTATTTT
TRBJ1-2 TRBV18 TRBD1 - CASSATGEDYGYTF TGTGCCAGCTCAGCCACAGGGGAAGACTATGGCTACACCTTC
TRBJ2-6 TRBV7-3 - - CASSLKGDGVLTF TGTGCCAGCAGCTTAAAAGGAGACGGGGTCCTGACTTTC
TRBJ2-3 TRBV7-2 - - CASSFSSADTQYF TGTGCCAGCAGCTTCTCCTCAGCAGATACGCAGTATTTT
TRBJ2-3 TRBV7-2 - - CASSPSWLETDTQYF TGTGCCAGCAGTCCAAGCTGGCTAGAGACAGATACGCAGTATTTT
TRBJ2-7 TRBV5-1 - few CASSWGSGYEQYF TGCGCCAGCAGCTGGGGTAGCGGCTACGAGCAGTACTTC
TRBJ2-5 TRBV5-1 TRBD1 - CASSRTGSWETQYF TGCGCCAGCAGCAGGACAGGGTCATGGGAGACCCAGTACTTC
TRBJ1-1 TRBV30 - few CAWSVEGLRGEAFF TGTGCCTGGAGTGTAGAGGGGCTGAGGGGTGAAGCTTTCTTT
TRBJ2-5 TRBV2 - many CASSVQSEGTQYF TGTGCCAGCAGTGTACAGTCAGAGGGGACCCAGTACTTC
TRBJ1-4 TRBV5-4 - few CASSRATNEKLFF TGTGCCAGCAGCAGGGCAACTAATGAAAAACTGTTTTTT
TRBJ2-7 TRBV7-2 - few CASSAGNTYEQYF TGTGCCAGCAGCGCCGGGAACACCTACGAGCAGTACTTC
TRBJ1-5 TRBV5-1 - - CASSLSGDGNQPQHF TGCGCCAGCAGCTTGTCAGGGGATGGCAATCAGCCCCAGCATTTT
TRBJ2-7 TRBV7-9 TRBD1 few CASSPGTGGYEQYF TGTGCCAGCAGCCCTGGGACAGGGGGCTACGAGCAGTACTTC
TRBJ1-1 TRBV4-3 - - CASSQEPMNTEAFF TGCGCCAGCAGCCAAGAACCAATGAACACTGAAGCTTTCTTT
TRBJ2-5 TRBV7-3 - once CASSLRRGETQYF TGTGCCAGCAGCTTAAGGAGAGGGGAGACCCAGTACTTC
TRBJ2-3 TRBV27 TRBD1 - CASSLGDRGADTQYF TGTGCCAGCAGTTTAGGGGACAGGGGCGCAGATACGCAGTATTTT
TRBJ2-1 TRBV2 TRBD1 few CASSEDRGNYNEQFF TGTGCCAGCAGTGAAGACAGGGGCAACTACAATGAGCAGTTCTTC
TRBJ2-1 TRBV7-2 - - CASSATPYNEQFF TGTGCCAGCAGCGCGACCCCTTACAATGAGCAGTTCTTC
TRBJ1-4 TRBV6-1 - - CASSWFWVNEKLFF TGTGCCAGCAGCTGGTTCTGGGTTAATGAAAAACTGTTTTTT
TRBJ2-4 TRBV7-2 TRBD1 few CASSLGQGNIQYF TGTGCCAGCAGCCTCGGACAGGGAAACATTCAGTACTTC
TRBJ2-3 TRBV7-2 TRBD1 - CASSPGQGTDTQYF TGTGCCAGCAGCCCGGGACAGGGAACAGATACGCAGTATTTT
TRBJ2-4 TRBV5-6 - few CASSLSGRLAKNIQYF TGTGCCAGCAGCCTGTCCGGTAGGCTAGCCAAAAACATTCAGTACTTC
TRBJ1-1 TRBV12-5 - few CASGFDTNTEAFF TGTGCTAGTGGCTTTGACACGAACACTGAAGCTTTCTTT
TRBJ1-1 TRBV5-1 - few CASSLSPWAPNTEAFF TGCGCCAGCAGCCTCTCCCCATGGGCTCCAAACACTGAAGCTTTCTTT
TRBJ2-5 TRBV29-1 TRBD2 few CSGGTSAGETQYF TGCAGCGGCGGGACTAGCGCGGGAGAGACCCAGTACTTC
TRBJ2-7 TRBV5-6 - few CASSSLGVQYF TGTGCCAGCAGCTCCCTCGGGGTGCAGTACTTC
TRBJ1-1 TRBV15 - - CATSRDQVDTEAFF TGTGCCACCAGCAGAGATCAGGTGGACACTGAAGCTTTCTTT
TRBJ2-1 TRBV29-1 TRBD1 few CSVEGQTAEIYNEQFF TGCAGCGTTGAGGGACAGACCGCGGAGATTTACAATGAGCAGTTCTTC
TRBJ2-4 TRBV30 TRBD2 many CAWSSAGTSGIKGYF TGTGCCTGGAGTTCTGCCGGGACTAGCGGGATTAAGGGGTACTTC
TRBJ1-5 TRBV6-4 TRBD1 few CASSDSLDRGSLQPQHF TGTGCCAGCAGTGACTCACTCGACAGGGGTAGCTTGCAGCCCCAGCATTTT
TRBJ2-3 TRBV9 TRBD2 - CASSGGTTPTDTQYF TGTGCCAGCAGCGGAGGGACTACGCCCACAGATACGCAGTATTTT
TRBJ1-5 TRBV18 - - CASSLMGSNQPQHF TGTGCCAGCTCCCTAATGGGAAGCAATCAGCCCCAGCATTTT
TRBJ1-2 TRBV4-1 - once CASSQDQGNNYGYTF TGCGCCAGCAGCCAAGATCAGGGGAATAACTATGGCTACACCTTC
TRBJ1-5 TRBV27 - - CASSFGTTYQPQHF TGTGCCAGCAGTTTCGGGACCACTTATCAGCCCCAGCATTTT
TRBJ1-3 TRBV4-3 - few CASSQGSVGFSGNTIYF TGCGCCAGCAGCCAAGGATCTGTAGGCTTCTCTGGAAACACCATATATTTT
TRBJ2-5 TRBV5-1 - - CASSSLPTAGETQYF TGCGCCAGCAGCTCCCTTCCCACTGCGGGGGAGACCCAGTACTTC
TRBJ2-1 TRBV11-2 - many CASSLDRWETYNEQFF TGTGCCAGCAGCTTAGATCGGTGGGAGACCTACAATGAGCAGTTCTTC
TRBJ1-2 TRBV7-3 TRBD1 few CASSLGQGEGYTF TGTGCCAGCAGCCTCGGACAGGGGGAAGGCTACACCTTC
TRBJ2-5 TRBV7-2 TRBD2 - CASSLLAGAVGETQYF TGTGCCAGCAGCTTGTTAGCGGGAGCTGTCGGGGAGACCCAGTACTTC
TRBJ2-3 TRBV30 - few CAWSGSGTSTDTQYF TGTGCCTGGAGTGGCTCCGGGACTAGCACAGATACGCAGTATTTT
TRBJ2-3 TRBV4-3 - - CASSPTQVTTDTQYF TGCGCCAGCAGCCCAACTCAGGTTACGACAGATACGCAGTATTTT
TRBJ1-2 TRBV6-5 TRBD1 few CASNPGTDYGYTF TGTGCCAGCAATCCCGGGACAGACTATGGCTACACCTTC
TRBJ2-3 TRBV30 TRBD1 - CAWSVGQNIAQYF TGTGCCTGGAGTGTGGGACAGAATATCGCGCAGTATTTT
TRBJ1-1 TRBV25-1 - few CASSHLGRDEAFF TGTGCCAGCAGCCACCTCGGGAGAGATGAAGCTTTCTTT
TRBJ1-2 TRBV25-1 - few CASSGPEGRGYTF TGTGCCAGCAGTGGGCCCGAGGGGAGAGGCTACACCTTC
TRBJ2-1 TRBV9 TRBD2 few CASSPLAGGQEWEQFF TGTGCCAGCAGCCCCCTAGCGGGGGGGCAGGAGTGGGAGCAGTTCTTC
TRBJ1-5 TRBV27 - - CASSLLGQPQHF TGTGCCAGCAGTTTATTGGGACAGCCCCAGCATTTT
TRBJ2-7 TRBV7-2 - - CASSRSLATSSYEQYF TGTGCCAGCAGCCGCTCCCTAGCGACTAGCTCCTACGAGCAGTACTTC
TRBJ1-1 TRBV5-6 TRBD1 - CASSLETGVPEAFF TGTGCCAGCAGCTTGGAAACAGGGGTGCCTGAAGCTTTCTTT
TRBJ2-1 TRBV11-2 - few CASSLYDSTNEQFF TGTGCCAGCAGCTTATACGACTCCACCAATGAGCAGTTCTTC
TRBJ2-7 TRBV19 TRBD2 - CASRASGNYEQYF TGTGCCAGTAGAGCTAGCGGGAACTACGAGCAGTACTTC
TRBJ2-2 TRBV5-1 - - CASSLTGNTGELFF TGCGCCAGCAGCCTGACAGGGAACACCGGGGAGCTGTTTTTT
TRBJ2-5 TRBV5-6 - few CASSFRLGVNREPQYF TGTGCCAGCAGCTTCCGGCTGGGGGTAAACAGGGAGCCCCAGTACTTC
TRBJ2-5 TRBV28 TRBD2 - CASSFLPLAGQETQYF TGTGCCAGCAGTTTCCTCCCTTTAGCGGGGCAAGAGACCCAGTACTTC